This T cell receptor beta chain originates from a study of response to subunit inactivated influenza vaccine. TCRdb used MiXCR to reprocess the RT-PCR reads, holding one entry per CDR3 protein. The repertoire holds about 500,000 distinct CDR3 sequences, with 10% to 15% as singletons. The table lists this clonotype with a few counts. Antigen specificity is unknown. This CDR3 has 15 residues. After removal of 6 bases from V and 4 bases from J, the junction contained 8 bases not matched to a gene. Germline V gene lookup returns CDR1 SGHKS and CDR2 YYEKEE (reference sequence). Whole-study results and caveats: Researchers suggested that each seasonal influenza vaccination recruits few new T cells.

V is TRBV5-5 and J is TRBJ2-5; 11 bases align to TRBD1. This TCR came from a man aged 50-59 years who received an inactivated influenza vaccine. Sample: PBMCs from blood, taken 45 days after vaccination. The CDR3 spells CASTQGQGDRETQYF. CDR3 sequence (DNA): TGTGCCAGCACCCAGGGACAGGGGGACAGAGAGACCCAGTACTTC.